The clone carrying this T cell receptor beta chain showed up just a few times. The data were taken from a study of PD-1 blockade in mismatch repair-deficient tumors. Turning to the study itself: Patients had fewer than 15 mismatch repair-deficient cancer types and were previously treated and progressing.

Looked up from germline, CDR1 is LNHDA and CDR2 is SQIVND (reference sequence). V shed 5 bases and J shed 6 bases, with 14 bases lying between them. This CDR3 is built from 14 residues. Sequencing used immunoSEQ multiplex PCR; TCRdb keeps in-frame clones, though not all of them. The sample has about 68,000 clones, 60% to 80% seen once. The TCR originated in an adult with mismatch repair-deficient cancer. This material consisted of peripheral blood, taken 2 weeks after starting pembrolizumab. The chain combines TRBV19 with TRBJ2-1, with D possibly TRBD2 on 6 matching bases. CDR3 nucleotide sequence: TGTGCCAGTAGTCGCCGGGAGAGGATCAATGAGCAGTTCTTC. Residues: CASSRRERINEQFF. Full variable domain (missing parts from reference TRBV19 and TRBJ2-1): DGGITQSPKYLFRKEGQNVTLSCEQNLNHDAMYWYRQDPGQGLRLIYYSQIVNDFQKGDIAEGYSVSREKKESFPLTVTSAQKNPTAFYLCASSRRERINEQFFGPGTRLTVL.